This TCR beta chain was identified during a study of cytomegalovirus exposure and HLA in healthy donors. Looking at the study overall: Earlier sequencing of 150 million to 200 million T cells yielded around 100 million unique TCR beta sequences.

On this clone: Its specificity is not known.

PCR amplification relied on 60 Vbeta primers (plus 13 Jbeta primers). This table comes from immunoSEQ multiplex PCR, and its TCRdb copy is limited to in-frame clones, with some not included. The sample includes roughly 250,000 clones, 70% to 90% of them seen just once. General observations from the study: There was a cluster of highly shared sequence variants that was likely a sequencing artifact. A missense variant in DCLRE1C was later tied to TCR beta V- and J-gene trimming. Reports indicate that TCR beta sequences accurately predicted the HLA-A and HLA-B alleles of most subjects.

With 2 bases clipped from V and 8 bases from J, the junction kept 6 bases outside the gene matches. Germline V gene lookup returns CDR1 SQVTM and CDR2 ANQGSEA. There are 16 residues in the CDR3. The sequence came from a woman in her thirties or forties in good health and CMV-seropositive. The chain carries TRBV29-1 and TRBJ2-1, with 16 bases identical to TRBD2. Source material: PBMCs. CDR3 nucleotide sequence: TGCAGCGTTGAACTTGGGACTAGCGGGAGGGCCTATGAGCAGTTCTTC. The encoded protein is CSVELGTSGRAYEQFF.